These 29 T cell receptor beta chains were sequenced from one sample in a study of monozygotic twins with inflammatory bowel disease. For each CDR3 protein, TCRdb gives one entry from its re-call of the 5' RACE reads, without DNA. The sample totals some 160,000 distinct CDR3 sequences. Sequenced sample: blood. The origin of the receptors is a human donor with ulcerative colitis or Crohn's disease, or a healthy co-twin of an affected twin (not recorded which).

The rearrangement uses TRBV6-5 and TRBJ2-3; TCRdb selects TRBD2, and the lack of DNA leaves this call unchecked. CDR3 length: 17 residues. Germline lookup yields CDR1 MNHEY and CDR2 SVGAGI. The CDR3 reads CASSGLVSSLSTDTQYF.

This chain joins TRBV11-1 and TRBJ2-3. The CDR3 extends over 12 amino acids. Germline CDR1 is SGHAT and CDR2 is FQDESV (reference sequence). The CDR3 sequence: CASSLGQNTQYF. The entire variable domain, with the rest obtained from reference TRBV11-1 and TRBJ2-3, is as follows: EAEVAQSPRYKITEKSQAVAFWCDPISGHATLYWYRQILGQGPELLVQFQDESVVDDSQLPKDRFSAERLKGVDSTLKIQPAELGDSAMYLCASSLGQNTQYFGPGTRLTVL.

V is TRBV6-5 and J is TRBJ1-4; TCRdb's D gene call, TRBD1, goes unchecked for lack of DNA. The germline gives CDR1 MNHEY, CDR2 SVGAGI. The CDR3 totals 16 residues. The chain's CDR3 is CASSYVRGTTNEKLFF.

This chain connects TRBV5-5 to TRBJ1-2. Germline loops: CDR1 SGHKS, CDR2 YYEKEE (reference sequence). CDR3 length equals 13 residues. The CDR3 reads CASSRGLNYGYTF.

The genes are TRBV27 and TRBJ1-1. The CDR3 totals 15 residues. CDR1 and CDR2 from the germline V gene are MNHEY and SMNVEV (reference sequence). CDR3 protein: CASSLLGRVNTEAFF.

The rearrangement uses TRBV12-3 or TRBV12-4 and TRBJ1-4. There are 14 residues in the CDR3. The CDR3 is CASSLGGYNEKLFF.

This CDR3 reads CSARPPSGTGRGEQYF. This sequence joins TRBV20-1 and TRBJ2-7; the D gene TCRdb calls, TRBD1, cannot be checked with no DNA. Germline loops: CDR1 DFQATT, CDR2 SNEGSKA (reference sequence). The CDR3 loop spans 16 amino acids.

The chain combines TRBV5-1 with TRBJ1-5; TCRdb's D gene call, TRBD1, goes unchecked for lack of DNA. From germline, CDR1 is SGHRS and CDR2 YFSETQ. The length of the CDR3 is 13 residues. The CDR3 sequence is CASSYGANQPQHF.

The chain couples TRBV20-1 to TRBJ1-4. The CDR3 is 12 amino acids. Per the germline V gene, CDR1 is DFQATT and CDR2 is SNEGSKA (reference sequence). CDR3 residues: CSARDQEVTEEF.

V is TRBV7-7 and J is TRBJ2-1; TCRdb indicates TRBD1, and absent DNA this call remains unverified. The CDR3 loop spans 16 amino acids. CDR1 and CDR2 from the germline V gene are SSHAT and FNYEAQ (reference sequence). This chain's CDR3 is CASSLGSRDTNNEQFF.

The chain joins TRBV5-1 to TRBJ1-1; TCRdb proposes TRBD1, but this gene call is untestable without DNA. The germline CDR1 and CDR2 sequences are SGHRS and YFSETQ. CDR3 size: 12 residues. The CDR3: CASSPTGPEAFF.

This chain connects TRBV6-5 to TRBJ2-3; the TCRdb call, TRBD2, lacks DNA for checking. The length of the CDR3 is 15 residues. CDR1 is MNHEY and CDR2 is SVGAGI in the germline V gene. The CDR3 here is CASSSLAGLADTQYF.

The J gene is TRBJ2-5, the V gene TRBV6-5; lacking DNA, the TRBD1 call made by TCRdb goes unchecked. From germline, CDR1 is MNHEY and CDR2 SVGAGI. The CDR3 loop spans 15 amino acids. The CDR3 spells CASNSPGTAQETQYF.

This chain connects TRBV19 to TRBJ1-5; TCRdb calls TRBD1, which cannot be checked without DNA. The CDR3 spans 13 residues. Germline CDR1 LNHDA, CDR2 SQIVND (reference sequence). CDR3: CASMGHRNQPQHF.

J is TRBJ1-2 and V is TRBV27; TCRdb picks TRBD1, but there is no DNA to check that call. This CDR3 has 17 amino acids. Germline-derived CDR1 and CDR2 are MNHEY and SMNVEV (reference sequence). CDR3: CASSDLRTLGRDYGYTF.

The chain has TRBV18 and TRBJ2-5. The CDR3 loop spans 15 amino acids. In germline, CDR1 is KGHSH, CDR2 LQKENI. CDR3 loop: CASSPIAQAEETQYF.

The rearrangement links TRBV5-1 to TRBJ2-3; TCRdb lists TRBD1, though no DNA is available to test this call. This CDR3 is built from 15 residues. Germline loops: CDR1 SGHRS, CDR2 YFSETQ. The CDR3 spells CASSLDGTSGDTQYF.

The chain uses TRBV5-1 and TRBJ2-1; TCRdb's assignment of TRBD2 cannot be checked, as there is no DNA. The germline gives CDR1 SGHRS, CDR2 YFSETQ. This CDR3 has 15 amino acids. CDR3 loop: CASRQTVAGNNEQFF.

CDR3 amino acids: CASSLNLGSGANVLTF. The V and J genes are TRBV7-2 and TRBJ2-6. Per germline, CDR1 SGHTA and CDR2 FQGNSA. The CDR3 is made up of 16 amino acids.

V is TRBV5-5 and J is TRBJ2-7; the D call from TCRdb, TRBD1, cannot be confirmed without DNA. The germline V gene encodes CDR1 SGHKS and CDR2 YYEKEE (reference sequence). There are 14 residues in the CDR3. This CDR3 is CASSLKQGWFEQYF.

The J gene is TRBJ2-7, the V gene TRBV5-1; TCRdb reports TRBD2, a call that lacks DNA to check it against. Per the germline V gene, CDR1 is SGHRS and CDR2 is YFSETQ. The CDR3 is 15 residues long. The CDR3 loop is CASSSPAGGTHEQYF.

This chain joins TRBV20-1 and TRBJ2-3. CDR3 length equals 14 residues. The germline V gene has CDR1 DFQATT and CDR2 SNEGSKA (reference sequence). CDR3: CSASEQTSTDTQYF.

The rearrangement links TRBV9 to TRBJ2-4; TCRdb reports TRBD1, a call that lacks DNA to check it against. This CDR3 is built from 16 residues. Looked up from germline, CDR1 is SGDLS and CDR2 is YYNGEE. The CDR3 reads CASSRGLLGAKNIQYF.

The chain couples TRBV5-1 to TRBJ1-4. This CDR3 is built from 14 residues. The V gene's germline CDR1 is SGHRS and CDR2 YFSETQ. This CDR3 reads CASSNQATNEKLFF.

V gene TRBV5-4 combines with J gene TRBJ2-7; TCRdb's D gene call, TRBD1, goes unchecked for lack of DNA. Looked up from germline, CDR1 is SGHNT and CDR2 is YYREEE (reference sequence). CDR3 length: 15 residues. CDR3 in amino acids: CASSFFPGSRSEQYF. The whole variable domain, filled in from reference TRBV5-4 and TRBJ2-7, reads ETGVTQSPTHLIKTRGQQVTLRCSSQSGHNTVSWYQQALGQGPQFIFQYYREEENGRGNFPPRFSGLQFPNYSSELNVNALELDDSALYLCASSFFPGSRSEQYFGPGTRLTVT.

The CDR3 is CSVAAAGGSEAFF. The chain recombines TRBV29-1 with TRBJ1-1; absent DNA, TCRdb's TRBD1 call cannot be checked. The germline CDR1 and CDR2 sequences are SQVTM and ANQGSEA. There are 13 residues in the CDR3. Together with reference TRBV29-1 and TRBJ1-1, the CDR3 gives the full variable domain: SAVISQKPSRDICQRGTSLTIQCQVDSQVTMMFWYRQQPGQSLTLIATANQGSEATYESGFVIDKFPISRPNLTFSTLTVSNMSPEDSSIYLCSVAAAGGSEAFFGQGTRLTVV.

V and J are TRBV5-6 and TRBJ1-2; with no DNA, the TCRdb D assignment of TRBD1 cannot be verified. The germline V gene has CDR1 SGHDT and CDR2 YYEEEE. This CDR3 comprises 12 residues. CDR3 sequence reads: CASRRLNYGYTF.

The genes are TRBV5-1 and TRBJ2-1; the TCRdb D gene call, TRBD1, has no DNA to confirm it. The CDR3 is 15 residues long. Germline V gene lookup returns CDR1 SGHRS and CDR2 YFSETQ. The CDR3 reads CASSVQGNLYNEQFF.

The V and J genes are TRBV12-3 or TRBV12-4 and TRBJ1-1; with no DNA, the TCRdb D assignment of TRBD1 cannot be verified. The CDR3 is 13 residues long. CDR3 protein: CASSLGQGAEAFF.